This T cell receptor (beta chain) was identified in a study of blood T cell repertoires in COVID-19. Contact with a PCR-confirmed or clinician-diagnosed COVID-19 case occurred within 2 weeks of entry. Assay: immunoSEQ multiplex PCR; the TCRdb copy retains only in-frame clones and omits some. The sample records about 320,000 clones, 85% being singletons. Per germline, CDR1 KGHSH and CDR2 LQKENI. The CDR3 extends over 15 amino acids. The ends were cut back, 3 bases at V and 0 bases at J, with 11 bases in the middle. Sequencing used PBMCs or T cells enriched from blood (not recorded which). This clonotype was obtained from a woman aged 30 to 39 who had been exposed to COVID-19. The chain uses TRBV18 and TRBJ1-1; unclear D gene. CDR3: CASSPPMAMNTEAFF. The CDR3 DNA sequence: TGTGCCAGCTCACCCCCCATGGCCATGAACACTGAAGCTTTCTTT.